The clone carrying this T cell receptor beta chain was recorded a few times. The data were obtained in a study of molecular identifiers for immune sequencing clone quantification. MiXCR, applied by TCRdb to the PCR reads, yields one record per CDR3 protein. The table has some 59,000 distinct CDR3 sequences, 20% to 25% seen once. V was clipped by 0 bases and J by 0 bases, with 12 bases between them. CDR1 and CDR2 (germline): LGHNA, YSLEER. This CDR3 has 17 residues. This chain connects TRBV4-3 to TRBJ1-5, with D unresolved. This receptor was obtained from a human donor in good health. Some libraries in this study had Jurkat cell RNA spiked in. The sample taken for sequencing was naive CD8+ T cells from blood, with Jurkat cell RNA spiked in. Subset meaning: FACS-sorted CD8+CD4-CCR7+CD45RA+ naive T cells. CDR3 sequence reads: CASSQDRSLYSNQPQHF. In DNA, the CDR3 is TGCGCCAGCAGCCAAGATAGAAGCTTATATAGCAATCAGCCCCAGCATTTT.